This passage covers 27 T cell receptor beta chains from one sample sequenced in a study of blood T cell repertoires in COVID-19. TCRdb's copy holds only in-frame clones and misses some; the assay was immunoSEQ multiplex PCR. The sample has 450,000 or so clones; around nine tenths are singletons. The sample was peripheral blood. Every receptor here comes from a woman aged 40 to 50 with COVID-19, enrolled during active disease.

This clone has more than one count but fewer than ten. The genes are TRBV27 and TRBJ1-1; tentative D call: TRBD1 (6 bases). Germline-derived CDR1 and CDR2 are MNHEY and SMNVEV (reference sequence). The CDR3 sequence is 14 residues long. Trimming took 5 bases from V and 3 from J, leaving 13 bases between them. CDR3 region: CASSPKGGYTEAFF. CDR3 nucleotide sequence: TGTGCCAGCAGTCCTAAGGGGGGGTACACTGAAGCTTTCTTT.

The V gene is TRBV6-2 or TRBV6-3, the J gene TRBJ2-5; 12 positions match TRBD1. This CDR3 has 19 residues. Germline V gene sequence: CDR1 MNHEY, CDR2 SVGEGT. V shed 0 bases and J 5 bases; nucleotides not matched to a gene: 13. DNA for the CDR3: TGTGCCAGCAGTTACTCGCGCCATATGGGACAGGGGGCCGCGGAGACCCAGTACTTC. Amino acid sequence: CASSYSRHMGQGAAETQYF.

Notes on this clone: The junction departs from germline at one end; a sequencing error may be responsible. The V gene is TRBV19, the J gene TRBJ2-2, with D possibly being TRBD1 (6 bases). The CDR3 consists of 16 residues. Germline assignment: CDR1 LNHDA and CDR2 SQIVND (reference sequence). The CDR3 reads CTSSIGRGGFTGELFF. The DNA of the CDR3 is TGTACCAGTAGTATAGGGAGAGGGGGATTCACCGGGGAGCTGTTTTTT.

CDR3 protein: CASGRQGARYNSPLHF. In DNA form, the CDR3 reads TGTGCCAGCGGAAGACAGGGGGCCCGGTATAATTCACCCCTCCACTTT. V is TRBV2 and J is TRBJ1-6, with 10 bases identical to TRBD1. The CDR3 loop spans 16 amino acids. Germline CDR1 reads SNHLY; CDR2 reads FYNNEI. Trimming took 8 bases from V and 4 from J; bases not matched to a gene: 8.

CDR3 region: CASSQALGGAPFMNTEAFF. The DNA for the CDR3 is TGCGCCAGCAGCCAGGCTTTGGGGGGAGCCCCCTTTATGAACACTGAAGCTTTCTTT. V gene TRBV4-3 combines with J gene TRBJ1-1, with a possible D match to TRBD1 (5 bases). This CDR3 has 19 residues. V lost 3 bases and J lost 0, with 23 bases in between. Germline assignment: CDR1 LGHNA and CDR2 YSLEER.

The CDR3 nucleotides read TGTGCCAGCAGCTTGGGACAGGGGAGTTTGTATGGCTACACCTTC. Translation gives CASSLGQGSLYGYTF. The chain employs TRBV5-6 and TRBJ1-2, with TRBD1 matching over 8 bases. Germline V gives CDR1 SGHDT, CDR2 YYEEEE. The CDR3 sequence is 15 residues long. J gave up 5 bases and V 0 bases, and 6 bases lay outside the gene matches.

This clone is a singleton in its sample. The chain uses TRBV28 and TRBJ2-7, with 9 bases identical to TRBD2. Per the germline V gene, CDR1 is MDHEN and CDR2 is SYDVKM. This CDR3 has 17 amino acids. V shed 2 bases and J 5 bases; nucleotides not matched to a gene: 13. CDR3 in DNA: TGTGCCAGCAGTTTACCGGGACTAGCCGGCCTGAGCGACGAGCAGTACTTC. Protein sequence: CASSLPGLAGLSDEQYF.

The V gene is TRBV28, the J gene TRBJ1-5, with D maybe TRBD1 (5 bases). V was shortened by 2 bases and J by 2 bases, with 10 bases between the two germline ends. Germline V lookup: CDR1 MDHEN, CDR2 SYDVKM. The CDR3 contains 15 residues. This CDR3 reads CASSLGGEGNQPQHF. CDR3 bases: TGTGCCAGCAGTTTAGGAGGGGAGGGCAATCAGCCCCAGCATTTT. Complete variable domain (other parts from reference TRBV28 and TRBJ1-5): DVKVTQSSRYLVKRTGEKVFLECVQDMDHENMFWYRQDPGLGLRLIYFSYDVKMKEKGDIPEGYSVSREKKERFSLILESASTNQTSMYLCASSLGGEGNQPQHFGDGTRLSIL.

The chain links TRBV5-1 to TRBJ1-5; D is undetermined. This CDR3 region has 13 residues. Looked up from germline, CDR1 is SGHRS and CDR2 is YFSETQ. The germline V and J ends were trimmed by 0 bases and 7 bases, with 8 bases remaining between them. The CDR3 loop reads CASSLDGEQPQHF. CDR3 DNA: TGCGCCAGCAGCTTGGACGGGGAACAGCCCCAGCATTTT.

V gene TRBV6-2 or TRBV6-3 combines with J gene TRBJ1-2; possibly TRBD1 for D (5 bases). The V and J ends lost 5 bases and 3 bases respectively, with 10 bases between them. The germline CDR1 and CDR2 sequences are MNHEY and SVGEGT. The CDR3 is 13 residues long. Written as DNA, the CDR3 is TGTGCCAGCAGTCCGAGCAGGGACTATGGCTACACCTTC. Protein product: CASSPSRDYGYTF.

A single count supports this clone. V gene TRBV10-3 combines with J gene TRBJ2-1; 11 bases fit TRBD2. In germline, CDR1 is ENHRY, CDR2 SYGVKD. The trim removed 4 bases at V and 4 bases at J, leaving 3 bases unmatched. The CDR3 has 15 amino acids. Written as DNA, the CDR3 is TGTGCCATCAGTGTAGCTAGCGGGGGGTACAATGAGCAGTTCTTC. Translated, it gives CAISVASGGYNEQFF.

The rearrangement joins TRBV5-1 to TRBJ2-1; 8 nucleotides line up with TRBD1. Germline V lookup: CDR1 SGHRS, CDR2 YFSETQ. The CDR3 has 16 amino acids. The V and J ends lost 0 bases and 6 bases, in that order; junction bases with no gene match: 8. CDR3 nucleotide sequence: TGCGCCAGCAGCTTGGTGGACAGGGCCTACGGCAATGAGCAGTTCTTC. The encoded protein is CASSLVDRAYGNEQFF.

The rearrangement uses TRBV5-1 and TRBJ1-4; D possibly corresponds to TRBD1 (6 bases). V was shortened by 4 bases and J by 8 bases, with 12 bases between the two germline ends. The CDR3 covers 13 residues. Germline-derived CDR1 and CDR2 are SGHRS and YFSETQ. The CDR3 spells CASSGLQGEKLFF. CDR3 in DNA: TGCGCCAGCAGCGGATTGCAGGGGGAAAAACTGTTTTTT.

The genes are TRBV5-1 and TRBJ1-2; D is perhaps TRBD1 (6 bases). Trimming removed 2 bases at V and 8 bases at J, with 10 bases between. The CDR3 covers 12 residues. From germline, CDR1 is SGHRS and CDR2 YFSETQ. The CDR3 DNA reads TGCGCCAGCAGCTTTGCAGGGGAAGGCTACACCTTC. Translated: CASSFAGEGYTF.

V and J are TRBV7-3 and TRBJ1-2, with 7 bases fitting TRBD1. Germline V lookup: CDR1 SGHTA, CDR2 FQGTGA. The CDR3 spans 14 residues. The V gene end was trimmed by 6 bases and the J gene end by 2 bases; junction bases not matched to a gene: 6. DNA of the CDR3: TGTGCCAGCAGTCCGGACAGGCAGAACTATGGCTACACCTTC. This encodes CASSPDRQNYGYTF.

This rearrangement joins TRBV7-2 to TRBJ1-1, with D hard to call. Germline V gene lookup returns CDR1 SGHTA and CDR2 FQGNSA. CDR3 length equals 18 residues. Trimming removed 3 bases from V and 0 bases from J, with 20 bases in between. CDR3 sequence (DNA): TGTGCCAGCAGCTTCCGGGTCGGTCAGCGACTAATGAACACTGAAGCTTTCTTT. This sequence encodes CASSFRVGQRLMNTEAFF.

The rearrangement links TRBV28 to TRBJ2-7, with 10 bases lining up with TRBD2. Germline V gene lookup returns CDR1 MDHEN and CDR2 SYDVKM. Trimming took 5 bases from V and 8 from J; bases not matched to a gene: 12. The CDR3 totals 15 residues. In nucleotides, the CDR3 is TGTGCCAGCAGTCCCGGGACTAGCGCTTACGTGCAGCAGTACTTC. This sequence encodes CASSPGTSAYVQQYF. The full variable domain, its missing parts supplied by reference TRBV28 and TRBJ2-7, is DVKVTQSSRYLVKRTGEKVFLECVQDMDHENMFWYRQDPGLGLRLIYFSYDVKMKEKGDIPEGYSVSREKKERFSLILESASTNQTSMYLCASSPGTSAYVQQYFGPGTRLTVT.

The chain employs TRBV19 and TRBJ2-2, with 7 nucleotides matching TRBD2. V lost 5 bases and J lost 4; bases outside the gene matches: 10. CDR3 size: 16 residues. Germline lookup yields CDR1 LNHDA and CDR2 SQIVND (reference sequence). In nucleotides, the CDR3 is TGTGCCAGTAGTCGGAGAGCGGGGTCGAGCACCGGGGAGCTGTTTTTT. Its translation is CASSRRAGSSTGELFF.

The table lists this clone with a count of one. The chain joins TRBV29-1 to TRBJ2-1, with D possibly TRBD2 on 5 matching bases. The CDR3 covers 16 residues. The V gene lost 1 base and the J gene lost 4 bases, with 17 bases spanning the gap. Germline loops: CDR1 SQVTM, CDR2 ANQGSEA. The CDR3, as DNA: TGCAGCGTTGAAGGGTGGACTTCCGGCCAATACAATGAGCAGTTCTTC. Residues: CSVEGWTSGQYNEQFF.

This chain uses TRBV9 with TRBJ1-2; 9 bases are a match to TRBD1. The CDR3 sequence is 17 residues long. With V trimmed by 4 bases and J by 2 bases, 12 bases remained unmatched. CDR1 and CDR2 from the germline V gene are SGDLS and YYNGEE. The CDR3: CASSPQAVGTGNYGYTF. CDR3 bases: TGTGCCAGCAGCCCCCAAGCGGTGGGGACAGGGAACTATGGCTACACCTTC.

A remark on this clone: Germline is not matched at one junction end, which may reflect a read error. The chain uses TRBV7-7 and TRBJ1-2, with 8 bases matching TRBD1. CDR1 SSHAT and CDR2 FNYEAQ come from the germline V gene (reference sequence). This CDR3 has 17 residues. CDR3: CASSPFGRTGHRDGYTF. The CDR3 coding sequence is TGTGCTAGCAGCCCTTTTGGGAGGACAGGGCATCGGGATGGCTACACCTTC.

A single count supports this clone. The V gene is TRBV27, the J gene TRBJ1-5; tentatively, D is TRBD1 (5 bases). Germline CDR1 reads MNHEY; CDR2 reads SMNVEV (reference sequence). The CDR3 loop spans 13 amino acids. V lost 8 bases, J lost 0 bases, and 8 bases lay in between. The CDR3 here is CASGTNSNQPQHF. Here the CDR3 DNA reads TGTGCCAGCGGGACTAATAGCAATCAGCCCCAGCATTTT.

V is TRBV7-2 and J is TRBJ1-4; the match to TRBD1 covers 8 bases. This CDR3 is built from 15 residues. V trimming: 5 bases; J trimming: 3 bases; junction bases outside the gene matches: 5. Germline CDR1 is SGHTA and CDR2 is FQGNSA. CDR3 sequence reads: CASSTQGAANEKLFF. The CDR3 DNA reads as TGTGCCAGCAGCACCCAGGGGGCAGCTAATGAAAAACTGTTTTTT.

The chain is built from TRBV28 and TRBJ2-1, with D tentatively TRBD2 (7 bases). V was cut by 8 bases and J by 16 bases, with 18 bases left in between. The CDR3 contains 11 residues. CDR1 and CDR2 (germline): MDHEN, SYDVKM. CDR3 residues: CASYGGRVGFF. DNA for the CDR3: TGTGCCAGCTACGGGGGGCGAGTGGGTTTCTTC.

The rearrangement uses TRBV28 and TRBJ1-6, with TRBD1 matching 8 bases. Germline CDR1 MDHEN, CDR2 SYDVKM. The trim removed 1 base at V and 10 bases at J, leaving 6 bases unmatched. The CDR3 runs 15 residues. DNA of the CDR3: TGTGCCAGCAGTTTATCCGGACAGGGAGAATCACCCCTCCACTTT. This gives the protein CASSLSGQGESPLHF.

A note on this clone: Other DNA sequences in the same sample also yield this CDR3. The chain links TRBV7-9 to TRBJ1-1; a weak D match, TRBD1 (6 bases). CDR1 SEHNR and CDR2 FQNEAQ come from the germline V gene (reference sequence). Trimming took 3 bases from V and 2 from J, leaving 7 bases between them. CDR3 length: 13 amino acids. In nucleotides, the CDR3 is TGTGCCAGCAGCTTGGGGGCAAACACTGAAGCTTTCTTT. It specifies CASSLGANTEAFF.

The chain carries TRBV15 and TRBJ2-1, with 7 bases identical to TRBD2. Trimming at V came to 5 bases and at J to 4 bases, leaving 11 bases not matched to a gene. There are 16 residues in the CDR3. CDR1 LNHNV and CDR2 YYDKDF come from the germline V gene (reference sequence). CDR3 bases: TGTGCCACCAGCGGATCGACTAGCTTACTTTACAATGAGCAGTTCTTC. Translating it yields CATSGSTSLLYNEQFF.